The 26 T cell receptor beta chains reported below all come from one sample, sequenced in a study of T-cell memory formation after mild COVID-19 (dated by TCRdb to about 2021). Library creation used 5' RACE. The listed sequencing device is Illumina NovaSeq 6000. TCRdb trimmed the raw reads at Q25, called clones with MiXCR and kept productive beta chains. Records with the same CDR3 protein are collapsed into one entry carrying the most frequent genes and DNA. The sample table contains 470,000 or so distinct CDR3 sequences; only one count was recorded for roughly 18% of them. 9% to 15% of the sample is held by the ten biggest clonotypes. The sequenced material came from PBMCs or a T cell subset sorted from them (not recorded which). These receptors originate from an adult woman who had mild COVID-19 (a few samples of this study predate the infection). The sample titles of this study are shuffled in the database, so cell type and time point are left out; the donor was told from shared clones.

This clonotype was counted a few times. The CDR3 DNA follows: TGTGCCAGCAGCTCGACAGGGCGGCAGCCCCAGCATTTT. Its translation: CASSSTGRQPQHF. The chain uses TRBV5-6 and TRBJ1-5; 7 nucleotides match TRBD1. J lost 7 bases, V lost 3 bases, and 4 bases had no gene match. Germline assignment: CDR1 SGHDT and CDR2 YYEEEE. CDR3 length equals 13 residues.

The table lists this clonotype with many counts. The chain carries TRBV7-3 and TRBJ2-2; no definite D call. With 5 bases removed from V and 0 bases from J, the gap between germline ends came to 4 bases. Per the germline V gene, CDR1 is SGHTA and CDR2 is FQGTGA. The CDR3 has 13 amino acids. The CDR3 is CASSVANTGELFF. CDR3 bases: TGTGCCAGCAGCGTCGCGAACACCGGGGAGCTGTTTTTT.

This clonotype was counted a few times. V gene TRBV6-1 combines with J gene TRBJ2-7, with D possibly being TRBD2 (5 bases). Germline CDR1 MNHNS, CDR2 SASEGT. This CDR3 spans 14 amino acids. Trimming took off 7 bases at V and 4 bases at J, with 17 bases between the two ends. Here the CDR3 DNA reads TGTGCCAGCACTCCCGTAGAGGGTTCGTACGAGCAGTACTTC. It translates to CASTPVEGSYEQYF.

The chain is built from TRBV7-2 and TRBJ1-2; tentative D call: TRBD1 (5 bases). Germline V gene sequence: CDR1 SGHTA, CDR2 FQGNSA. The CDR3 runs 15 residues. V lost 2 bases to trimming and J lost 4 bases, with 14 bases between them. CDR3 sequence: CASSLLGHLSYGYTF. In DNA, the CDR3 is TGTGCCAGCAGCTTACTAGGACATCTCTCCTATGGCTACACCTTC. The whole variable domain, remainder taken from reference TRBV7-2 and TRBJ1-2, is GAGVSQSPSNKVTEKGKDVELRCDPISGHTALYWYRQSLGQGLEFLIYFQGNSAPDKSGLPSDRFSAERTGGSVSTLTIQRTQQEDSAVYLCASSLLGHLSYGYTFGSGTRLTVV.

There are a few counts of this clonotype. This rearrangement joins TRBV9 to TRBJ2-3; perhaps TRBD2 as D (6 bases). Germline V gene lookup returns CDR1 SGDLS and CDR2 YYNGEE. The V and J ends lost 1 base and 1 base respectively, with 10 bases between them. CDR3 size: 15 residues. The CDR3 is CASSVMEGRTDTQYF. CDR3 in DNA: TGTGCCAGCAGCGTAATGGAGGGGCGCACAGATACGCAGTATTTT.

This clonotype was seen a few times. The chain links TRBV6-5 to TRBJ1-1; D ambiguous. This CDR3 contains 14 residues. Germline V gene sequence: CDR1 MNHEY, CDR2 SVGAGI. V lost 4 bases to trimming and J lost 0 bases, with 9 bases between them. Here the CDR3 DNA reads TGTGCCAGCAGTTCGGATGGTGTGAACACTGAAGCTTTCTTT. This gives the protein CASSSDGVNTEAFF.

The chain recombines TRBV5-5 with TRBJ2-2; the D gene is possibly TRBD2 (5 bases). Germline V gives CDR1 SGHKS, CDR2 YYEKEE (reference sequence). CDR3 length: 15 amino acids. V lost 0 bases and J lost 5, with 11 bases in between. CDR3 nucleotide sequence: TGTGCCAGCAGCTTGGGCGGGCGTCGGACCGGGGAGCTGTTTTTT. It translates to CASSLGGRRTGELFF.

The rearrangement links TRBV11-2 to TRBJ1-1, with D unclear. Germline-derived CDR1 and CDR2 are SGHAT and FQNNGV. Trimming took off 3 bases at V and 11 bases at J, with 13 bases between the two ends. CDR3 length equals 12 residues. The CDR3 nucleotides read TGTGCCAGCAGCTTTACAGACACCGGGGCTTTCTTT. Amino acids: CASSFTDTGAFF.

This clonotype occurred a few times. The CDR3 DNA reads as TGTGCCTGGACCCCTGGCGGGACAGGGAGGGATGAGCAGTTCTTC. Translation gives CAWTPGGTGRDEQFF. This chain joins TRBV30 and TRBJ2-1; 9 positions match TRBD1. This CDR3 region has 15 residues. Trimming cost V 4 bases and J 8 bases; bases outside gene matches: 12. The V gene's germline CDR1 is GTSNPN and CDR2 SVGIG (reference sequence).

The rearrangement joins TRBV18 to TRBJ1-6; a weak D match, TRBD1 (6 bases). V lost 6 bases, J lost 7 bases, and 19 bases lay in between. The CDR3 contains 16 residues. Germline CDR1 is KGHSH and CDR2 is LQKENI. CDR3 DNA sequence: TGTGCCAGCTCCCCAGCAACTCGGGGGGCAAATTCACCCCTCCACTTT. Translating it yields CASSPATRGANSPLHF.

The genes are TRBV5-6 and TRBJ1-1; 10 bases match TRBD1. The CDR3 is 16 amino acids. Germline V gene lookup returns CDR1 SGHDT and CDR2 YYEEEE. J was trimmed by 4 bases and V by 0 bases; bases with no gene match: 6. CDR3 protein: CASSLVLTGGPTEAFF. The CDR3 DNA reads TGTGCCAGCAGCTTGGTCTTGACAGGGGGCCCCACTGAAGCTTTCTTT.

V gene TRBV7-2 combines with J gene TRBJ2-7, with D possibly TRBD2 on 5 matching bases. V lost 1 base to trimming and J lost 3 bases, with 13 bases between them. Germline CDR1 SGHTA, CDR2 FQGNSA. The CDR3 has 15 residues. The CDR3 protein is CASSLDPGMSYEQYF. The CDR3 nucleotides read TGTGCCAGCAGCTTAGATCCGGGGATGAGCTACGAGCAGTACTTC.

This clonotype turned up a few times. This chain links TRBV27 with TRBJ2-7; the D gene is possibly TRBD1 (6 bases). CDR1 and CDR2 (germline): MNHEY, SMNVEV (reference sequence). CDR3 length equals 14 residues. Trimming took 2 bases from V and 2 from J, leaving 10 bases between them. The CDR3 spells CASSLPDSTYEQYF. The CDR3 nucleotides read TGTGCCAGCAGTTTACCGGACAGTACCTACGAGCAGTACTTC.

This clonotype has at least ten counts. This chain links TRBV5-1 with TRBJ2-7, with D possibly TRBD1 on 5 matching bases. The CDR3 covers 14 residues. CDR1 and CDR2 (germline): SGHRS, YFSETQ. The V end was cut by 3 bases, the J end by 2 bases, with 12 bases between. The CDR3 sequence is CASSSSSGTYEQYF. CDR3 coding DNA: TGCGCCAGCAGCTCGTCCTCAGGGACCTACGAGCAGTACTTC.

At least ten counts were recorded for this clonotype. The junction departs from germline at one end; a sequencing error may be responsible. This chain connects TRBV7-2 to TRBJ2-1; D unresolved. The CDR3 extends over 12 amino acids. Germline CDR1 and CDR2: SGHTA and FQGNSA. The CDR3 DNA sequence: TGTGCCAGCAGGTTAGATATGAATGAGCAGTTCTTC. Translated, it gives CASRLDMNEQFF.

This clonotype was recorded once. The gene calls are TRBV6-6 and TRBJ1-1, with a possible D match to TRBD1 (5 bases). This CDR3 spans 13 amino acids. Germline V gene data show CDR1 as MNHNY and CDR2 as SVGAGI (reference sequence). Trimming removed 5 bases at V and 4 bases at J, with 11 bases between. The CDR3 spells CASSPQRGTEAFF. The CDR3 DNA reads TGTGCCAGCAGTCCCCAGAGGGGCACTGAAGCTTTCTTT.

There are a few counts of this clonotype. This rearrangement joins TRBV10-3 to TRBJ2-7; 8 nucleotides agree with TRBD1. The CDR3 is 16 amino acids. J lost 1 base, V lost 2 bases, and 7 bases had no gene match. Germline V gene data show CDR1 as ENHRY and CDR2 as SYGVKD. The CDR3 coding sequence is TGTGCCATCAGTGAGCCGCGGGACAGGAGATCCTACGAGCAGTACTTC. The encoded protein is CAISEPRDRRSYEQYF.

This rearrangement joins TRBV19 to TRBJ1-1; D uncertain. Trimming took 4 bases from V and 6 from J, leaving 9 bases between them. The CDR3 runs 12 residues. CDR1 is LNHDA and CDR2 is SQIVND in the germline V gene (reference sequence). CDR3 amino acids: CASSRTGSEAFF. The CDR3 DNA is TGTGCCAGTAGTAGGACGGGGTCTGAAGCTTTCTTT.

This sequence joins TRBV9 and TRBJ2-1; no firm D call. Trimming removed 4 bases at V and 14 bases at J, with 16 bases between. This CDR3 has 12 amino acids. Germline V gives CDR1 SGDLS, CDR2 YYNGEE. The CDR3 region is CASSPPGLWKFF. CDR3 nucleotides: TGTGCCAGCAGCCCGCCGGGCCTATGGAAGTTCTTC.

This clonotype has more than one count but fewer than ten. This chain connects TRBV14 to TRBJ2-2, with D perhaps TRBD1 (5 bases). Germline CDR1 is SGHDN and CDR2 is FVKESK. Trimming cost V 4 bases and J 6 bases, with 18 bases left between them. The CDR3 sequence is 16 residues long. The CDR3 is CASSRGHFRTSGELFF. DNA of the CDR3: TGTGCCAGCAGCCGTGGACACTTTCGAACGTCCGGGGAGCTGTTTTTT.

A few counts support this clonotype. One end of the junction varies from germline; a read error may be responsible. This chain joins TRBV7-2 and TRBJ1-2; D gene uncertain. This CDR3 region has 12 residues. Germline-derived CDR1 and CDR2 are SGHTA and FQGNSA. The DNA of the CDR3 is TGTGCCAGCAGCCAGACTCTCTATGCCTACACCTTC. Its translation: CASSQTLYAYTF.

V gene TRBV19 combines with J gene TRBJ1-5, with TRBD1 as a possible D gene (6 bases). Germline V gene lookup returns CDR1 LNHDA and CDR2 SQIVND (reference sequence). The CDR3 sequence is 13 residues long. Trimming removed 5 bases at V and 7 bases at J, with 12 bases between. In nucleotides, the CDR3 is TGTGCCAGTAGTTACAGGCAGGGGCAGCCCCAGCATTTT. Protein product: CASSYRQGQPQHF.

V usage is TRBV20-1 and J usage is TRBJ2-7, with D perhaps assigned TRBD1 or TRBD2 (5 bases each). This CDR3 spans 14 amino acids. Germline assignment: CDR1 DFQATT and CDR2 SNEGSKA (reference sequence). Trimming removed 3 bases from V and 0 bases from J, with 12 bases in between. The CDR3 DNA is TGCAGTGCTAGGAAAGGGGACGGCTCCTACGAGCAGTACTTC. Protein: CSARKGDGSYEQYF.

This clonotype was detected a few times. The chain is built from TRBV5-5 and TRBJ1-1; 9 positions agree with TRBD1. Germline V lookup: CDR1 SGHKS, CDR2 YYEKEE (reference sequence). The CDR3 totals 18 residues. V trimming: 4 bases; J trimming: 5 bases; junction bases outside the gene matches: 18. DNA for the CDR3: TGTGCCAGCAGCCCAATTGTGGGACAGGGACAAGGGGGGACTGAAGCTTTCTTT. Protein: CASSPIVGQGQGGTEAFF.

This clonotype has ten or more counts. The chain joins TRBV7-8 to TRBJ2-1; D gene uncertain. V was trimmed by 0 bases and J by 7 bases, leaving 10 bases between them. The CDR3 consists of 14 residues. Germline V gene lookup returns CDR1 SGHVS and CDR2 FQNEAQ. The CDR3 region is CASSLALLKNEQFF. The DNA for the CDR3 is TGTGCCAGCAGCTTAGCGCTCCTTAAGAATGAGCAGTTCTTC.

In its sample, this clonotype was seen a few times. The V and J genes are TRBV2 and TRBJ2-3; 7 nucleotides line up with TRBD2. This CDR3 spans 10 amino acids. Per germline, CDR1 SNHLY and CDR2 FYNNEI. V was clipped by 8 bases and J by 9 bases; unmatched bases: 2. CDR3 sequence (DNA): TGTGCCAGCGGGGAGGGGACGCAGTATTTT. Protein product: CASGEGTQYF.